The sequence of this T cell receptor (beta chain) was determined in a study of shared clonotypes between healthy human individuals. A word on this clone: Its antigen is undetermined.

Authors' processing steps: From ImmunoSEQ came sequences covering only the junction and carrying no quality scores, so filtering differed. The table came from immunoSEQ multiplex PCR; TCRdb's copy has only in-frame clones and leaves some out. Clonal size and the V and J genes are those of that table, whereas D and trimming came from the DNA. The repertoire holds millions of clones, with approximately 95% as singletons. Study observations and caveats: Clonotype sharing across several donors was observed for about 5.5% of naive CD4 clonotypes. Non-shared clonotypes displayed generation probabilities falling below those of clonotypes present in all four donors. Larger estimated richness was generally seen in naive subsets than in memory subsets.

V lost 1 base to trimming and J lost 5 bases; unmatched junction nucleotides: 14. The CDR3 contains 18 residues. Germline V gene lookup returns CDR1 PRHDT and CDR2 FYEKMQ (reference sequence). Positive CCR7 selection of CD45RO-negative cells yielded the naive CD8 cells, and terminally differentiated effector memory CD45RA+ cells were excluded. Source material: naive CD8+ T cells sorted from blood. The clonotype originates from a man younger than 35 in good health. This rearrangement joins TRBV13 to TRBJ1-1, with 9 bases matching TRBD1. This CDR3 is CASSLDRIRTGVSTEAFF. CDR3 bases: TGTGCCAGCAGCTTAGACAGGATAAGGACAGGGGTATCGACTGAAGCTTTCTTT.